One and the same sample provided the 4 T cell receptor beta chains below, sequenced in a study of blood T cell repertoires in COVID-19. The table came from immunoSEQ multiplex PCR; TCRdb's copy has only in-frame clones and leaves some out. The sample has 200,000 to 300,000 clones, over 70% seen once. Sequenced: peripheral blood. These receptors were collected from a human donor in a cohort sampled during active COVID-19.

CDR3 coding DNA: TGTGCCAGCAGCTTATTCGGCGGGGGTTCAGATACGCAGTATTTT. Its protein product is CASSLFGGGSDTQYF. The rearrangement links TRBV11-2 to TRBJ2-3, with TRBD2 identical over 7 bases. J was trimmed by 4 bases and V by 2 bases; bases with no gene match: 6. Germline CDR1 is SGHAT and CDR2 is FQNNGV. The CDR3 runs 15 residues.

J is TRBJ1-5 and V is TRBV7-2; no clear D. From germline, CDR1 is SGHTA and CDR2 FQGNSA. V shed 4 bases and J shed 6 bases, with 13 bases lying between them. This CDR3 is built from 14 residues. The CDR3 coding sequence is TGTGCCAGCAGCTCCTACGAGGTTCCTCAGCCCCAGCATTTT. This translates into CASSSYEVPQPQHF.

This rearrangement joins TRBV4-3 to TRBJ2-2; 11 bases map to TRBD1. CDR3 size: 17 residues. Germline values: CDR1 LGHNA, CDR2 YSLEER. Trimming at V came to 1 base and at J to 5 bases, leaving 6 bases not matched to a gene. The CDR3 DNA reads TGCGCCAGCAGCCAAGTTACGGGGACAGGGGGTACCGGGGAGCTGTTTTTT. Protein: CASSQVTGTGGTGELFF.

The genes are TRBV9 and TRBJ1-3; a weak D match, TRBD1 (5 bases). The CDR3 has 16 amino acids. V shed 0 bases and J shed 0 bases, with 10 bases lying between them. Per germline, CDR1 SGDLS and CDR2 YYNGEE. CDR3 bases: TGTGCCAGCAGCGTAGGTTCACAGGTCTCTGGAAACACCATATATTTT. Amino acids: CASSVGSQVSGNTIYF. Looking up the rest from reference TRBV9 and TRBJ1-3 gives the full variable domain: DSGVTQTPKHLITATGQRVTLRCSPRSGDLSVYWYQQSLDQGLQFLIQYYNGEERAKGNILERFSAQQFPDLHSELNLSSLELGDSALYFCASSVGSQVSGNTIYFGEGSWLTVV.